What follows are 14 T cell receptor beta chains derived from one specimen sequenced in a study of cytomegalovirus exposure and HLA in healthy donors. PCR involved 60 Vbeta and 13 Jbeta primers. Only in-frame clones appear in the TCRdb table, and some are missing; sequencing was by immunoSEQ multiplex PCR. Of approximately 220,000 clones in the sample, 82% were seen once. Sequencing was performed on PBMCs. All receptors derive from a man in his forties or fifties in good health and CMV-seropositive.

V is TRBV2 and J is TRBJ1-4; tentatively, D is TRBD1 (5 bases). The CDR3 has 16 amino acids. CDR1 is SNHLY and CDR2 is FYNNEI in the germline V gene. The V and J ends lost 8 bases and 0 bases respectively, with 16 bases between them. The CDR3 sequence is CASARRGIATNEKLFF. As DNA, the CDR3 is TGTGCCAGCGCTAGGCGGGGGATTGCAACTAATGAAAAACTGTTTTTT.

The CDR3 nucleotides read TGTGCCAGCAGCTTACAGGGGCGCTCGGAGACCCAGTACTTC. Amino acid sequence: CASSLQGRSETQYF. The V and J genes are TRBV7-3 and TRBJ2-5; D possibly corresponds to TRBD1 (6 bases). Germline values: CDR1 SGHTA, CDR2 FQGTGA. The CDR3 is 14 amino acids. Trimming shortened V by 2 bases and J by 5 bases, and 12 bases separated the two germline ends.

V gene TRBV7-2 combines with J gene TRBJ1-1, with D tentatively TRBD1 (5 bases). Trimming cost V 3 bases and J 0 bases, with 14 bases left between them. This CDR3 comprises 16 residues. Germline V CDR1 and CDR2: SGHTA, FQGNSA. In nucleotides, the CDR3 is TGTGCCAGCAGCTTTTGGGGCGGATCCCTGAACACTGAAGCTTTCTTT. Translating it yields CASSFWGGSLNTEAFF.

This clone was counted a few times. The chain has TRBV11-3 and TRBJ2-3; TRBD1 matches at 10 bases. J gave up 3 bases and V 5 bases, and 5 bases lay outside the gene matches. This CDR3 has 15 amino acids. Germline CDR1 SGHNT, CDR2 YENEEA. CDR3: CASSARTGGTDTQYF. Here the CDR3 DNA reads TGTGCCAGCAGCGCCCGGACAGGGGGTACAGATACGCAGTATTTT.

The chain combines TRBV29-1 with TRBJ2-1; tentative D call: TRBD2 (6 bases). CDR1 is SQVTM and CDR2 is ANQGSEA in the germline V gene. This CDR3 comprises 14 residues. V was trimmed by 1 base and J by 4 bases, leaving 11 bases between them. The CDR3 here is CSVEGPGRYNEQFF. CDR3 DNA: TGCAGCGTTGAAGGCCCCGGGAGATACAATGAGCAGTTCTTC.

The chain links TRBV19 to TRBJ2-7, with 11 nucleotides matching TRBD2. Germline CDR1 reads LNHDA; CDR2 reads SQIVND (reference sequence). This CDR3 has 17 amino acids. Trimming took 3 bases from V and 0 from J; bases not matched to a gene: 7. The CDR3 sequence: CASSMTSGNKPSYEQYF. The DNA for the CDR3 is TGTGCCAGTAGTATGACTAGCGGGAATAAACCCTCCTACGAGCAGTACTTC.

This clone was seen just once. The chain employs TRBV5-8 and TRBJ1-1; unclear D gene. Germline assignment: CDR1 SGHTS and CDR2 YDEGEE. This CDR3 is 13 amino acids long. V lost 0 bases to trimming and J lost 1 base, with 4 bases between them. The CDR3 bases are TGTGCCAGCAGCTTGGGCAGGAACACTGAAGCTTTCTTT. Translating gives CASSLGRNTEAFF.

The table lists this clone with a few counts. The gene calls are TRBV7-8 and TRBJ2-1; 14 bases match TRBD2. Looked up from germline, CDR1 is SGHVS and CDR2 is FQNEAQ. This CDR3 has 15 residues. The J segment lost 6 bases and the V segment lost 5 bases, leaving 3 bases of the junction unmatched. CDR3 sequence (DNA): TGTGCCAGCAGCGAAGGGACTAGCGGGAGCAATGAGCAGTTCTTC. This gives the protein CASSEGTSGSNEQFF. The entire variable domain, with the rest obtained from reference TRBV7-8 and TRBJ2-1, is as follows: GAGVSQSPRYKVAKRGQDVALRCDPISGHVSLFWYQQALGQGPEFLTYFQNEAQLDKSGLPSDRFFAERPEGSVSTLKIQRTQQEDSAVYLCASSEGTSGSNEQFFGPGTRLTVL.

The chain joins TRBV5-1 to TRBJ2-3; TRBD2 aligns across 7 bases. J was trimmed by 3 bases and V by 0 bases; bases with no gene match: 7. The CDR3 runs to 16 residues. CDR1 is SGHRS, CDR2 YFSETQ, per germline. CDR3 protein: CASSLEASGRTDTQYF. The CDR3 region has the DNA TGCGCCAGCAGCTTGGAGGCTAGCGGTAGGACAGATACGCAGTATTTT. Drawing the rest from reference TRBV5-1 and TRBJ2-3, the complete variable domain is KAGVTQTPRYLIKTRGQQVTLSCSPISGHRSVSWYQQTPGQGLQFLFEYFSETQRNKGNFPGRFSGRQFSNSRSEMNVSTLELGDSALYLCASSLEASGRTDTQYFGPGTRLTVL.

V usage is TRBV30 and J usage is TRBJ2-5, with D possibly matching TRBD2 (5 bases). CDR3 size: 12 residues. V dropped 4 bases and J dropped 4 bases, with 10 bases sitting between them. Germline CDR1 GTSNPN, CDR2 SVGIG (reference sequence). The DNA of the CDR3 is TGTGCCTGGATGTATGGAGGAGAGACCCAGTACTTC. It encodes CAWMYGGETQYF.

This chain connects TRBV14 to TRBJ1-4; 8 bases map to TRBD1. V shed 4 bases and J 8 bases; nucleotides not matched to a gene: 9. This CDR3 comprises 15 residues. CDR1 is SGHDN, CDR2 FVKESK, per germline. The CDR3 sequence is CASSLRTGYLEKLFF. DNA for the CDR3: TGTGCCAGCAGCCTCCGGACAGGGTATTTGGAAAAACTGTTTTTT.

The CDR3 DNA sequence: TGCGCCAGCAGCTTGGTAGCCCAGGGGGCGAGATCCACAGATACGCAGTATTTT. The encoded protein is CASSLVAQGARSTDTQYF. V and J are TRBV5-1 and TRBJ2-3, with TRBD1 identical over 8 bases. J lost 2 bases, V lost 0 bases, and 11 bases had no gene match. Germline CDR1 is SGHRS and CDR2 is YFSETQ. The CDR3 sequence is 18 residues long.

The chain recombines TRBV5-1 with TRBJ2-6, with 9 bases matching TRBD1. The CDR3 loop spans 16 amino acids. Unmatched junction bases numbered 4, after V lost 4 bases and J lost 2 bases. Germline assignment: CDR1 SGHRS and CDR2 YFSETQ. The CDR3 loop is CASSARTGAGANVLTF. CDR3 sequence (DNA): TGCGCCAGCAGCGCCAGGACAGGGGCTGGGGCCAACGTCCTGACTTTC.

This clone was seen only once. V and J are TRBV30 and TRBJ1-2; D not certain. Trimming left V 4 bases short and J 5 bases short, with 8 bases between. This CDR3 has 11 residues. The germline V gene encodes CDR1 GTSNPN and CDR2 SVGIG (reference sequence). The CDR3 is CAWTASYGYTF. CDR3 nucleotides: TGTGCCTGGACCGCTAGTTATGGCTACACCTTC.